The text below deals with one TCR beta chain. The sample originates from a study of blood T cell repertoires in COVID-19. Study-wide context: Italy, Spain and the United States were the sources of the convalescent and acute COVID-19 samples. PBMCs, B-cell-depleted T cells, or T cells provided the cDNA or gDNA that made up the material.

This CDR3 is 15 amino acids long. Between the trimmed V and J ends, which lost 4 bases and 2 bases, there was a span of 14 bases. Germline CDR1 and CDR2: LNHDA and SQIVND (reference sequence). As processed by the authors: Scientists estimated how many nucleated cells there were by amplifying reference gene primers. The data were produced by immunoSEQ multiplex PCR, yet TCRdb's version contains in-frame clones alone and is incomplete. The D gene and trimming were derived from the DNA, and the V and J assignments and clone size from that table. The sample lists a few hundred thousand clones, approximately 81% occurring once.

Input material: peripheral blood. The chain uses TRBV19 and TRBJ1-2; the D is unclear. The sequence was collected from a woman younger than 30 with acute or convalescent COVID-19. CDR3 loop: CASSTNSDSNYGYTF. CDR3 coding DNA: TGTGCCAGTAGTACCAATTCTGACTCGAACTATGGCTACACCTTC.